The 2 T cell receptor beta chains below all came from one sample that was sequenced in a study of T cells in Graves' hyperthyroidism and ophthalmopathy. TCR beta CDR3 sequences were amplified from RNA transcripts. The HTBI primer set was used in a first-round RT-PCR of the TCR CDR3. MiXCR, run by TCRdb on the multiplex PCR reads, gives a single entry per CDR3 protein. The table records 530,000 or so distinct CDR3 sequences, 17% of them present only once. The sequenced sample consisted of blood. These receptors all stem from a young woman with Graves' ophthalmopathy.

The J gene is TRBJ1-5, the V gene TRBV19; the D gene is possibly TRBD1 (6 bases). The CDR3 contains 15 residues. Germline-derived CDR1 and CDR2 are LNHDA and SQIVND (reference sequence). The V and J ends lost 5 bases and 0 bases respectively, with 11 bases between them. CDR3 sequence: CASSVTGYSNQPQHF. For the CDR3, the DNA is TGTGCCAGTAGTGTTACAGGGTATAGCAATCAGCCCCAGCATTTT. The variable domain in full, completed from reference TRBV19 and TRBJ1-5, reads DGGITQSPKYLFRKEGQNVTLSCEQNLNHDAMYWYRQDPGQGLRLIYYSQIVNDFQKGDIAEGYSVSREKKESFPLTVTSAQKNPTAFYLCASSVTGYSNQPQHFGDGTRLSIL.

This clonotype was counted many times. This rearrangement joins TRBV30 to TRBJ2-4; 9 nucleotides line up with TRBD2. The V gene's germline CDR1 is GTSNPN and CDR2 SVGIG (reference sequence). J was trimmed by 8 bases and V by 0 bases; bases with no gene match: 5. The CDR3 extends over 14 amino acids. The CDR3 reads CAWSVMREGDIQYF. The CDR3 nucleotides are TGTGCCTGGAGTGTAATGCGGGAGGGAGACATTCAGTACTTC. Looking up the rest from reference TRBV30 and TRBJ2-4 gives the full variable domain: SQTIHQWPATLVQPVGSPLSLECTVEGTSNPNLYWYRQAAGRGLQLLFYSVGIGQISSEVPQNLSASRPQDRQFILSSKKLLLSDSGFYLCAWSVMREGDIQYFGAGTRLSVL.